Included here is one T cell receptor (beta chain) sequence, with context. CDR1 is WSHSY and CDR2 is SAAADI in the germline V gene. The CDR3 totals 17 residues. V was trimmed by 5 bases and J by 0 bases, leaving 14 bases between them. Method: immunoSEQ multiplex PCR; TCRdb's copy keeps in-frame clones and lacks some. The data hold about 410,000 clones, with more than 85% observed a single time. The data derive from a study of Ad26.COV2.S vaccination and SARS-CoV-2 variants. As to treatment: some 19 received Ad26.COV2.S at low or high dose, single or two shots; 5 received placebo; per-sample allocation not given. Samples analyzed were those drawn on day 63 after the first vaccine or placebo injection.

The receptor comes from a person between 18 and 59 years old who received the Ad26.COV2.S COVID-19 vaccine or a placebo. V gene TRBV10-2 combines with J gene TRBJ2-6, with D possibly being TRBD2 (5 bases). Sequencing was performed on peripheral blood, taken in a trial of Ad26.COV2.S vaccine versus placebo. The CDR3 sequence is CASSSRTVSSGANVLTF. The CDR3 DNA follows: TGCGCCAGCAGTTCACGGACTGTTTCCTCTGGGGCCAACGTCCTGACTTTC.